This T cell receptor (beta chain) was captured by sequencing in a study of breast tumors, draining lymph nodes, adjacent tissues. On this clonotype: Its antigen is unidentified.

TCRdb analysed the multiplex PCR reads with MiXCR anew, one entry per CDR3 protein. The table records 200,000 or so distinct CDR3 sequences, roughly 31% of them present only once. Study-wide results and limits: Findings are consistent with lymph node origin and intratumoral expansion of most tumor T cells. Tumor TCR diversity was below lymph nodes but above nontumor tissue. Tumor T cell lymph node origin was a supported hypothesis, not proven.

Germline-derived CDR1 and CDR2 are DFQATT and SNEGSKA (reference sequence). V gave up 0 bases and J gave up 10 bases, with 13 bases separating them. This CDR3 is built from 13 residues. Axillary draining lymph nodes of breast cancer patients supplied the node samples. V and J are TRBV20-1 and TRBJ2-1; D is perhaps TRBD1 (7 bases). This receptor was taken from a female donor with breast cancer. Some clones in this sample may be carry-over from other donors' samples. Sequenced sample: axillary lymph node tissue. The CDR3 spells CSARDPGGSEQFF. CDR3 in DNA: TGCAGTGCTAGAGATCCAGGGGGGTCAGAGCAGTTCTTC.